This T cell receptor (beta chain) was identified in a study of shared clonotypes between healthy human individuals (dated by TCRdb to between 2020 and 2021). Regarding the research as a whole: The cohort comprised a couple of women and a few men aged 18 to 49 years. For each donor, CD4 naive and CD4 memory were each run on three plates, CD8 naive on two plates, and CD8 memory on one plate. To estimate repertoire size and how much clonotype sharing occurs between individuals, the study deeply sequenced the blood TCR repertoires of several healthy adults. Different laboratories and diverse techniques were used to prepare libraries and sequence TCR repertoires, to increase sequencing depth and limit assay-specific biases. Leukapheresis yielded between about 0.9 and 9 billion PBMCs per donor.

This clone was detected only a few times. It has no known antigen specificity. No much larger clone is present one base from it, and per-base qualities are unavailable. Counted from cysteine to phenylalanine, this CDR3 has 14 amino acids. Solely the CDR3 DNA is kept, with 42 bases framed from the first base. The germline ends are 12 bases apart after V is trimmed by 7 bases and J by 0 bases. The germline V gene (reference sequence) specifies MNHEY as CDR1 and SMNVEV as CDR2. Broad study findings and their caveats: Because the study included a small number of donors, the genetic and exposure-history diversity represented was limited. Approximately 4.8% of naive CD4, 3.5% of naive CD8, around 2.3% of memory CD4, and 0.4% of memory CD8 clonotypes were shared across four donors. Estimated clonotype richness was generally larger for naive than for memory subsets. Clonotypes shared by all four sorted-subset donors showed higher generation probabilities than non-shared clonotypes. Sampling was limited to blood, and TCR repertoires in tissue likely differ from TCR repertoires in blood. Pairwise subsampling led to the expectation that sequencing depth would affect the degree of clonotype sharing among donors. Incomplete sequencing was indicated by rarefaction of sorted-subset datasets, despite the large sequencing depth.

TCR CDR3 regions were amplified from genomic DNA by multiplex PCR using the deep immunoSEQ assay. Extracted genomic DNA from each cell subset was distributed evenly across all wells of several immunoSEQ 96-well plates, and each plate was treated as a replicate. For sorted subsets, roughly 200 ng of genomic DNA, equivalent to roughly 33,000 T cell genomes, went into each replicate PCR. Purified libraries were quantified with a Qubit 3.0 fluorometer, sized on a Bioanalyzer 2100, and re-quantified with the KAPA Library Quantification kit. Every immunoSEQ 96-well plate was sequenced on a separate single-read 150-cycle Illumina NextSeq 550 flow cell. The authors' analysis ran thus. Because only junctional sequences without quality scores were contained in the immunoSEQ output, filtering matching that applied to full-length reads could not be performed. Sequences were annotated with PyIR, a Python wrapper for IgBLAST v1.9, and V/J genes and CDR3 were assigned using IMGT germline references. Any read was removed if the V/J assignment was weak (E-value above 1e-6), the CDR3 was missing, or the read contained stop codons, out-of-frame junctions, or ambiguous translated residues. A V3J clonotype was defined by an identical inferred V gene, J gene, and CDR3 amino acid sequence. The percentage overlap between two repertoires was calculated by dividing the number of shared unique clonotypes by the size of the smaller repertoire. Repertoire richness was assessed with RTK rarefaction, the Chao1 estimator, and Recon v2.1 estimates of unobserved clonotypes. Generation probabilities for all TCRbeta clonotypes obtained by the gDNA method from a handful of donors were computed using OLGA. Held by TCRdb, this immuneACCESS table contains in-frame sequences only and omits some clones. Under half of the omission traces to an unresolved V gene where checked; the cause of the rest is unknown. D and trimming come from the DNA, and the V and J calls and clone size come from that table. This sample holds 2,500,000 or so clones; 85% to 95% were observed only once. The ten largest clones take up approximately 0.41% of the sample.

The donors were healthy, HIV-negative adults with no recently reported acute infections or vaccinations. All donors were Caucasian adults living in Nashville, Tennessee, USA. CD4+ T cells were enriched by magnetic negative selection; naive cells were then positively selected on CD45RA, and the negative fraction formed the memory subset. Blood was obtained by leukapheresis, after which PBMCs were separated by Ficoll-Histopaque density gradient centrifugation and cryopreserved in liquid nitrogen vapor phase. Analytical flow cytometry was used to check the purity and quantity of every magnetically sorted T cell population. Genomic DNA was isolated from every sorted fraction and measured by UV absorbance on a Nanodrop 2000c.

Sequencing was performed on naive CD4+ T cells from PBMCs. This sample's cell subset or site label indicates: CD45RA+ positively selected. The rearranged chain carries TRBV27 and TRBJ1-1; TRBD1 is a weak D gene call, 6 bases matching. The receptor was isolated from a young man in good health. Some clones in this sample may be carry-over from other donors' samples. In nucleotide form, the sequence is TGTGCCAGCACTTCGGACAGCATGAACACTGAAGCTTTCTTT. Its protein product is CASTSDSMNTEAFF.